Here is one TCR beta chain with its context. Antigen specificity is unknown. Peripheral blood and lesional scalp punch biopsies were taken from alopecia areata patients. The data are from a study of CD8+ T cells in alopecia areata. At the level of the study: Treated patients swallowed 5 to 10 mg of oral tofacitinib twice daily.

Sequencing used cDNA as its template, made by extracting RNA and reverse transcribing it. The data were produced by immunoSEQ multiplex PCR, yet TCRdb's version contains in-frame clones alone and is incomplete. The repertoire holds roughly 140,000 clones, with 45% to 60% as singletons. Findings and caveats of the study: In patients, TCRs were shared less clearly than in mice, and HLA may possibly be involved. Sequencing of scalp samples also captures resident alphabeta T cells of normal skin.

This TCR was recovered from a human donor with alopecia areata. Sequenced material: CD4+ T cells sorted from blood, taken at week 0.

Here the CDR3 reads CASSQWPRAEQFF. CDR3 coding DNA: TGCGCCAGCAGTCAATGGCCCCGGGCTGAGCAGTTCTTC. The chain has TRBV23-1 and TRBJ2-1; D call uncertain. TRBV23-1 is marked as an open reading frame, function uncertain. Trimming took off 1 base at V and 9 bases at J, with 10 bases between the two ends. The length of the CDR3 is 13 residues.